This TCR beta chain is drawn from a study of memory CD4+ T cells and cytomegalovirus serostatus. This CDR3 spans 12 amino acids. Germline V gene sequence: CDR1 SGHRS, CDR2 YFSETQ. Repertoires were generated with immunoSEQ multiplex PCR, while TCRdb's copy carries only in-frame clones and drops some. The sample holds 45,000 to 65,000 clones, about three quarters seen once. The sort gate was single viable CD3+CD4+CD8-CD45RO+ cells for memory CD4+ T cells. CD4+ T cells were isolated by positive magnetic selection. The sample taken for sequencing was memory CD4+ T cells from blood. J is TRBJ2-5 and V is TRBV5-1; no clear D gene. The end of the DNA is better explained by TRBJ2-7, so the J call may be wrong. This clonotype was obtained from an adult in good health and CMV-seropositive. CDR3 nucleotide sequence: TGCGCCAGCAGCTTGGAATCCTACGAGCAGTACTTC. It translates to CASSLESYEQYF.